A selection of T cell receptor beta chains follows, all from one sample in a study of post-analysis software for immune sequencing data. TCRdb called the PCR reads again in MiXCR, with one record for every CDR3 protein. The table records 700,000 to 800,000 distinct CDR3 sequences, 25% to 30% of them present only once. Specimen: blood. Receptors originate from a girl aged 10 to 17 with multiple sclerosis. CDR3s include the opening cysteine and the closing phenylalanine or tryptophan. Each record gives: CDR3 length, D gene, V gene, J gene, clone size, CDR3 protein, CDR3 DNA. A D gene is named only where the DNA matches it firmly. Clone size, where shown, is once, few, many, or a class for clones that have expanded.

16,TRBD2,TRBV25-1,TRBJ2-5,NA,CASSEGVLAAQETQYF,TGTGCCAGCAGTGAAGGGGTACTAGCGGCCCAAGAGACCCAGTACTTC
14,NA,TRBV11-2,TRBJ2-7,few,CASSSRTGTYEQYF,TGTGCCAGCAGCTCCAGGACCGGGACCTACGAGCAGTACTTC
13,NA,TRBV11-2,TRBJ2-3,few,CASSLENADTQYF,TGTGCCAGCAGCTTAGAGAACGCAGATACGCAGTATTTT
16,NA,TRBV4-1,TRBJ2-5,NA,CASSQDGRGGEETQYF,TGCGCCAGCAGCCAAGATGGGCGGGGCGGCGAGGAGACCCAGTACTTC
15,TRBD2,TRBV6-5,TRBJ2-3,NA,CASTQRGAVTDTQYF,TGTGCCAGCACCCAGCGGGGGGCCGTCACAGATACGCAGTATTTT
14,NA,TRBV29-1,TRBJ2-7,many,CSVVRASGWNEQYF,TGCAGCGTTGTGAGGGCCTCCGGGTGGAACGAGCAGTACTTC
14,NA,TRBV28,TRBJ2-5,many,CASSLSQIQETQYF,TGTGCCAGCAGTTTATCGCAGATACAAGAGACCCAGTACTTC
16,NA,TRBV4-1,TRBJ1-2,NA,CASSQGHSGTNYGYTF,TGCGCCAGCAGCCAAGGGCATTCGGGAACTAACTATGGCTACACCTTC
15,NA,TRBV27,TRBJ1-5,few,CASSSRGGSNQPQHF,TGTGCCAGCAGTTCCAGGGGTGGAAGCAATCAGCCCCAGCATTTT
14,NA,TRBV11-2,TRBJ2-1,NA,CASSLDRWRMEQFF,TGTGCCAGCAGCTTAGATCGTTGGAGGATGGAGCAGTTCTTC
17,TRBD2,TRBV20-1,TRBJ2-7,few,CSARDLAGGVLPYEQYF,TGCAGTGCTAGAGATCTAGCGGGAGGCGTGCTACCCTACGAGCAGTACTTC
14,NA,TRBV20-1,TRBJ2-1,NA,CSASRGDLTYEQFF,TGCAGTGCTAGTAGGGGGGACCTAACCTACGAGCAGTTCTTC
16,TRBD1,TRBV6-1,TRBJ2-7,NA,CASSLRTGLGPGEQYF,TGTGCCAGCAGTTTAAGGACAGGGTTAGGTCCGGGAGAGCAGTACTTC
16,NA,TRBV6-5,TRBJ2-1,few,CASTLRAAVSYNEQFF,TGTGCCAGCACCCTTAGGGCGGCAGTATCCTACAATGAGCAGTTCTTC
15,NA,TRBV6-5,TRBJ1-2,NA,CASSYSGGANYGYTF,TGTGCCAGCAGTTACTCAGGCGGAGCTAACTATGGCTACACCTTC
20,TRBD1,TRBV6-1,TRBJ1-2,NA,CASSKMRRTGGYVDIYGYTF,TGTGCCAGCAGCAAGATGCGACGGACAGGGGGATACGTCGACATCTATGGCTACACCTTC
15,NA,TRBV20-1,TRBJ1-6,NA,CSATPSGGGNSPLHF,TGCAGTGCAACTCCCTCGGGGGGCGGAAATTCACCCCTCCACTTT
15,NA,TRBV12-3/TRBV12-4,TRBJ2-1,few,CASSFQGPSYNEQFF,TGTGCCAGCAGTTTCCAGGGTCCCTCCTACAATGAGCAGTTCTTC
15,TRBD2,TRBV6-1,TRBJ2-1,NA,CASREAGEILNEQFF,TGTGCCAGCAGGGAAGCGGGAGAGATCTTAAATGAGCAGTTCTTC
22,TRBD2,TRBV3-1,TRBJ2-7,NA,CASSQEATGASGRASSPYEQYF,TGTGCCAGCAGCCAAGAAGCTACGGGGGCTAGCGGGAGGGCATCCTCCCCCTACGAGCAGTACTTC
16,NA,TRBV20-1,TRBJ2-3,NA,CSAIGGGALVTDTQYF,TGCAGTGCTATTGGCGGGGGCGCGTTAGTGACAGATACGCAGTATTTT
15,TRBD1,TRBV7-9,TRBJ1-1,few,CASSPGQSMNTEAFF,TGTGCCAGCAGCCCGGGACAGTCTATGAACACTGAAGCTTTCTTT
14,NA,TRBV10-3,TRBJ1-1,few,CAISPINTNTEAFF,TGTGCCATCAGTCCTATCAACACGAACACTGAAGCTTTCTTT
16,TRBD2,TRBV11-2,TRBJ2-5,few,CASSPGLAGGKETQYF,TGTGCCAGCAGCCCGGGACTAGCGGGAGGGAAAGAGACCCAGTACTTC
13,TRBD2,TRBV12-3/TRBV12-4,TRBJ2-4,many,CASSERGKNIQYF,TGTGCCAGCTCAGAGCGGGGAAAAAACATTCAGTACTTC
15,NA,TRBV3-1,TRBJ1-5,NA,CASSQQIGPNQPQHF,TGTGCCAGCAGCCAACAGATTGGGCCGAATCAGCCCCAGCATTTT
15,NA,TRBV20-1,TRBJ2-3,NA,CSALSGRGRTDTQYF,TGCAGTGCCCTTAGCGGACGGGGGCGCACAGATACGCAGTATTTT
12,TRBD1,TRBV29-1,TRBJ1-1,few,CSATDRGTEAFF,TGCAGCGCTACGGACAGGGGAACTGAAGCTTTCTTT
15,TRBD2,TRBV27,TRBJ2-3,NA,CASSLSSLAGGVEYF,TGTGCCAGCAGTTTATCATCGCTAGCGGGAGGGGTGGAGTATTTT
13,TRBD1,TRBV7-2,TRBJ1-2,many,CASSSGQDYGYTF,TGTGCCAGCAGCTCCGGACAGGACTATGGCTACACCTTC
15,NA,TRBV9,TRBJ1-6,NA,CASSARMGDNSPLHF,TGTGCCAGCAGCGCACGAATGGGCGATAATTCACCCCTCCACTTT
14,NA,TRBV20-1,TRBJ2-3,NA,CSARGIPLTDTQYF,TGCAGTGCTAGGGGCATACCTCTCACAGATACGCAGTATTTT